This T cell receptor beta chain was documented in a study of blood T cells in healthy people across ages. Findings and limits, study-wide: Diversity was estimated from one million T cells, and these estimates were considered underestimates.

About this clonotype: Its matching antigen is unknown.

The authors ran a second PCR of roughly 6 to 12 cycles using a sample-barcoded 5' primer and a J-beta primer mix. One entry per CDR3 protein, called by TCRdb with MiXCR from the 5' RACE reads. The top ten clones hold about 2.1% of a sample with about 1.8 million distinct CDR3 sequences, roughly 50% of them seen once. The sample taken for sequencing was blood. This receptor was obtained from a woman aged 40 to 50 in good health.

CDR3 nucleotides: TGCGCCAGCAGCCCCCGGATGACAGGGGGCGGCTCACCCCTCCACTTT. Amino acids: CASSPRMTGGGSPLHF. This chain uses TRBV5-1 with TRBJ1-6; 10 bases are shared with TRBD1. Germline CDR1 reads SGHRS; CDR2 reads YFSETQ. Unmatched junction bases numbered 11, after V lost 4 bases and J lost 10 bases. There are 16 residues in the CDR3. Supplemented by reference TRBV5-1 and TRBJ1-6, the full variable domain reads KAGVTQTPRYLIKTRGQQVTLSCSPISGHRSVSWYQQTPGQGLQFLFEYFSETQRNKGNFPGRFSGRQFSNSRSEMNVSTLELGDSALYLCASSPRMTGGGSPLHFGNGTRLTVT.